This T cell receptor beta chain was profiled in a study of somatic mutations in cytotoxic T cells in rheumatoid arthritis. Study-wide results and caveats: Relative to age-matched healthy controls, rheumatoid arthritis patients did not differ significantly in CD8+ T-cell clonality.

Per germline, CDR1 LGHNA and CDR2 YNFKEQ. V was clipped by 1 base and J by 1 base; unmatched bases: 8. The CDR3 loop spans 17 amino acids. Flow cytometry served to check the purity of CD4+ and CD8+ cells, which were isolated by positive magnetic bead selection. In the case of this clone: Its target is not known.

Only in-frame clones appear in the TCRdb table, and some are missing; sequencing was by immunoSEQ multiplex PCR. Among some 30,000 clones listed, around nine tenths were seen once. This sequence was found in an adult with rheumatoid arthritis. The gene calls are TRBV4-2 and TRBJ2-5; 8 nucleotides line up with TRBD2. Sequencing was carried out using CD8+ T cells sorted from blood. CDR3 loop: CASSQGEASGGQETQYF. CDR3 coding DNA: TGTGCCAGCAGCCAAGGAGAAGCAAGCGGGGGCCAAGAGACCCAGTACTTC.